Listed below are T cell receptor beta chains from one sample, sequenced in a study of blood T cell repertoires in COVID-19. Profiled with immunoSEQ multiplex PCR; TCRdb holds only in-frame clones, not every one. The table has 100,000 or so clones, roughly 85% seen once; the top ten hold 3.5% to 4%. The sequenced sample consisted of peripheral blood. The receptors here all came from a man in his 60s with acute or convalescent COVID-19. CDR3s include the opening cysteine and the closing phenylalanine or tryptophan. The D gene is left open where the match is weak. Size tells how often a clone was seen (once, few, many) or the class of an expanded clone, and some rows leave it out.

CDR3aa: CASSGLLAVSYNEQFF
CDR3nt: TGTGCCAGCAGCGGACTACTAGCAGTCTCCTACAATGAGCAGTTCTTC
abundance: -
v_gene: TRBV9
j_gene: TRBJ2-1
d_gene: -

CDR3aa: CASSYPGGRLFLPLHF
CDR3nt: TGTGCCAGCAGTTATCCAGGGGGGCGGTTGTTTCTGCCCCTCCACTTT
abundance: -
v_gene: TRBV6-2/TRBV6-3
j_gene: TRBJ1-6
d_gene: TRBD1

CDR3aa: CASSLEGRYGGELFF
CDR3nt: TGTGCCAGCAGCTTGGAGGGTCGGTACGGCGGGGAGCTGTTTTTT
abundance: -
v_gene: TRBV7-3
j_gene: TRBJ2-2
d_gene: -

CDR3aa: CASSIRLAGDTGELFF
CDR3nt: TGTGCCAGCAGCATCCGACTAGCGGGTGACACCGGGGAGCTGTTTTTT
abundance: -
v_gene: TRBV7-7
j_gene: TRBJ2-2
d_gene: TRBD2

CDR3aa: CSASPNYYGYTF
CDR3nt: TGCAGTGCTAGTCCAAACTACTATGGCTACACCTTC
abundance: few
v_gene: TRBV20-1
j_gene: TRBJ1-2
d_gene: -

CDR3aa: CASSKKGLGELFF
CDR3nt: TGTGCCAGTAGTAAAAAGGGGCTCGGGGAGCTGTTTTTT
abundance: once
v_gene: TRBV19
j_gene: TRBJ2-2
d_gene: -

CDR3aa: CAWSGTGEGEKLFF
CDR3nt: TGTGCCTGGAGTGGGACAGGGGAGGGTGAAAAACTGTTTTTT
abundance: -
v_gene: TRBV30
j_gene: TRBJ1-4
d_gene: TRBD1

CDR3aa: CASSLARSDNEKLFF
CDR3nt: TGTGCCAGCAGCTTAGCGCGGTCAGATAATGAAAAACTGTTTTTT
abundance: -
v_gene: TRBV7-2
j_gene: TRBJ1-4
d_gene: -

CDR3aa: CASSPHGGTSGVYEQYF
CDR3nt: TGTGCCAGCAGCCCACATGGGGGGACTAGCGGGGTTTACGAGCAGTACTTC
abundance: -
v_gene: TRBV7-2
j_gene: TRBJ2-7
d_gene: TRBD2

CDR3aa: CASSLRTGLIGTEAFF
CDR3nt: TGTGCCAGCAGCTTAAGGACAGGGCTTATCGGGACTGAAGCTTTCTTT
abundance: -
v_gene: TRBV7-2
j_gene: TRBJ1-1
d_gene: TRBD1

CDR3aa: CASSYLGSSYNEQFF
CDR3nt: TGTGCCAGCAGTTACCTCGGTAGCTCCTACAATGAGCAGTTCTTC
abundance: -
v_gene: TRBV5-4
j_gene: TRBJ2-1
d_gene: -

CDR3aa: CASRTDRAYSNQPQHF
CDR3nt: TGTGCCAGTAGAACCGACAGGGCCTATAGCAATCAGCCCCAGCATTTT
abundance: once
v_gene: TRBV19
j_gene: TRBJ1-5
d_gene: TRBD1

CDR3aa: CAWRGDRGTEAFF
CDR3nt: TGTGCCTGGAGGGGCGACAGGGGTACTGAAGCTTTCTTT
abundance: -
v_gene: TRBV30
j_gene: TRBJ1-1
d_gene: TRBD1

CDR3aa: CASSLDGQGNYGYTF
CDR3nt: TGTGCCAGCAGCTTAGATGGTCAGGGGAACTATGGCTACACCTTC
abundance: -
v_gene: TRBV7-2
j_gene: TRBJ1-2
d_gene: -

CDR3aa: CASSLVAGGLETQYF
CDR3nt: TGTGCCAGCAGCTTGGTAGCGGGAGGATTGGAGACCCAGTACTTC
abundance: once
v_gene: TRBV7-9
j_gene: TRBJ2-5
d_gene: TRBD2

CDR3aa: CASSIEESMNTEAFF
CDR3nt: TGTGCCAGTAGTATAGAGGAGTCCATGAACACTGAAGCTTTCTTT
abundance: once
v_gene: TRBV19
j_gene: TRBJ1-1
d_gene: -

CDR3aa: CASRPGQGAYGYTF
CDR3nt: TGTGCCAGCAGGCCGGGACAGGGGGCCTATGGCTACACCTTC
abundance: -
v_gene: TRBV6-4
j_gene: TRBJ1-2
d_gene: TRBD1

CDR3aa: CASKYRGRTEAFF
CDR3nt: TGTGCCAGCAAGTACAGGGGGCGAACTGAAGCTTTCTTT
abundance: few
v_gene: TRBV6-5
j_gene: TRBJ1-1
d_gene: TRBD1

CDR3aa: CASSQGQGGGDRNTGELFF
CDR3nt: TGTGCCAGCAGCCAAGGCCAAGGGGGGGGAGACCGTAACACCGGGGAGCTGTTTTTT
abundance: once
v_gene: TRBV4-2
j_gene: TRBJ2-2
d_gene: -

CDR3aa: CASSNRGTNEKLFF
CDR3nt: TGTGCCAGCAGTAATAGGGGTACTAATGAAAAACTGTTTTTT
abundance: -
v_gene: TRBV6-5
j_gene: TRBJ1-4
d_gene: -

CDR3aa: CASSFRGHRANVLTF
CDR3nt: TGTGCCAGCAGTTTCAGGGGGCACAGGGCCAACGTCCTGACTTTC
abundance: -
v_gene: TRBV27
j_gene: TRBJ2-6
d_gene: TRBD1

CDR3aa: CASSGTGALPYEQYF
CDR3nt: TGCGCCAGCAGCGGGACAGGGGCCCTCCCCTACGAGCAGTACTTC
abundance: -
v_gene: TRBV5-1
j_gene: TRBJ2-7
d_gene: TRBD1